This TCR beta chain was documented in a study of T cell responses to AZD1222 COVID-19 vaccine (dated by TCRdb to the early 2020s). In terms of the full investigation: AZD1222 recipients with second doses at about 4 weeks or about 12 weeks were pooled, because spike-specific TCR depth and breadth did not differ between schedules. A total of approximately 240 trial participants underwent TCR sequencing, of whom 207 had received two doses of AZD1222 and 26 had received two doses of the MenACWY control vaccine. Enrollment into the trials was organized by age into subgroups of 18-55, 56-69 and 70-plus years, and those subgroups contained roughly 140, 27 and 60 TCR-sequenced participants, respectively. Findings and caveats that apply to the study as a whole: In the small 56-69-year group, the increase in depth fell short of significance, most likely because of low power. The vaccine-associated CD4 TCRs covered the entire spike protein, and the dominant responses fell in regions 160-218 and 743-854. Participants were mostly white British, with more females than males. The authors suggested clonal diversity may have been underestimated. Epitopes outside the regions mutated in the B.1.351 and B.1.1.7 variants were reportedly recognized by nearly half of the unique spike-specific TCRs. Conclusions about previously exposed vaccinees are limited, since just 6 or 7 AZD1222 recipients were seropositive for SARS-CoV-2 at baseline. A significant rise in spike-specific TCR breadth and depth was observed after two AZD1222 doses relative to day 0 and relative to MenACWY recipients. Because no day 14 peak-response samples were available, the repertoires could be characterized only after the peak T cell response.

The CDR3 regions of human TCRbeta chains were subjected to immunosequencing. Per the source publication's procedure: Repertoire TCRs were matched against a reference library of SARS-CoV-2-specific TCRs generated with the MIRA antigen-specificity platform. Breadth was defined as the fraction of unique TCRs that were SARS-CoV-2-associated, and depth was defined as the fraction of total T cells that were SARS-CoV-2-associated. Each spike-specific TCR was assigned to its reactive spike region and to a CD4 or CD8 class using the MIRA data. Log10-transformed breadth and depth values were compared by one-way ANOVA with Sidak's multiple comparisons tests. TCRdb stores this immuneACCESS table with in-frame sequences only. Part of the clones is absent; in the studies checked, under half of the shortfall reflects unresolved V genes, and no reason is known for the rest. V, J and clone size reflect that table, while D and trimming were determined from the DNA. A total of tens of thousands of clones appear in this sample, 70% to 80% of them only once. The ten biggest clones cover roughly 7.2% of the sample.

As to this clone: Its antigen is currently not known. Qualities for individual bases were not recorded, and no much larger clone is one base off.

A distance of 16 bases separates the germline ends of V and J, which lose 7 bases and 7 bases respectively. The CDR3 has 13 amino acids, counting the end cysteine and phenylalanine. Just CDR3 DNA is preserved here, 39 bases in frame from base 1. The time point label for this specimen denotes: baseline before first vaccination. Samples from vaccinated people were obtained from the UK trials COV001 and COV002, which included a single-blind randomized controlled phase 2/3 trial of AZD1222 (ChAdOx1 nCoV-19) in healthy adults. For TCRbeta chain sequencing, PBMC samples from trial participants were taken at day 0 and at day 28 after the second dose.

This TCR came from an adult in good health. Sequencing was performed on peripheral blood, taken on day 0 of AZD1222 vaccination. The chain links TRBV12-3 or TRBV12-4 with TRBJ1-2; D gene: possibly TRBD1, on 5 matching bases. CDR3 protein: CASTFEGLFGYTF. The nucleotides are TGTGCCAGCACTTTTGAGGGGCTCTTTGGCTACACCTTC.